This record concerns one T cell receptor (beta chain) sequence. This clone's antigen is unknown. Base qualities are missing; no much larger clone stands one base away. Libraries were constructed by the immunoSEQ multiplex PCR assay. A mixture of 60 forward primers for TCR Vbeta segments and 13 reverse primers for TCR Jbeta segments was used in the multiplex PCR. The CDR3 region of rearranged TCR beta genes was amplified from genomic DNA with a multiplex PCR assay. On the Illumina HiSeq System, the amplified TCR beta libraries were sequenced as 87-base-pair reads. Per the authors' processing: In a later analysis, approximately 74 million unique TCR beta chains were counted across the 500 to 850 repertoires, and roughly 11 million of these chains were shared by at least two donors. To remove PCR and sequencing errors, raw reads were error-corrected and collapsed into unique sequences using a nearest-neighbor algorithm that merged closely related sequences. CDR3 sequences were aligned to IMGT reference sequences to assign V, D and J gene segments. For a sequence to be retained, at least a six-nucleotide match to both a V gene segment and a J gene segment was required. Rearrangements were called productive when the CDR3 lacked stop codons and stayed in frame with V and J; all others were non-productive. Following IMGT convention, CDR3 was defined as the stretch from the second conserved V-encoded cysteine to the conserved J-encoded phenylalanine. In an earlier analysis of roughly 580 of the donors, sequences lacking an unambiguous match to a single V gene segment were excluded. In an earlier analysis of around 590 of the donors, a V segment was called functional when productive rearrangements were above 56.7%, and segregating when the standard deviation between donors exceeded 5%. A statistical classification framework was developed to diagnose cytomegalovirus status using the catalog of TCR beta chain sequences. In a later analysis, V and J genes were assigned by comparing TCR nucleotide sequences against IMGT/GENE-DB human TR gene sequences. Using the TCRdist pipeline, a later analysis assigned CDR3 sequences along with most-parsimonious VDJ recombination scenarios. In a later analysis, each TCR beta chain was defined by its CDR3 amino acid sequence together with its V-gene family, and reads without a unique V-gene family were excluded. As a way to deal with suspected cross-contamination and a sequencing artifact, a later analysis dropped 592 nucleotide sequences that were highly shared and had low generation probability. In a later analysis, a clonal expansion index was calculated for each public chain from normalized within-repertoire ranks of inferred template counts. In a later analysis, generation probabilities were computed with a VDJ recombination model fitted to out-of-frame rearrangements, and the resulting probabilities were checked against IGoR. Hypergeometric tests were used in a later analysis to score TCR-TCR, TCR-HLA and TCR-CMV co-occurrence, with a repertoire-size bias correction applied to the TCR pairs. To estimate false discovery rates, a later analysis permuted the HLA or CMV assignments 20 times. A later analysis grouped co-occurring TCRs with DBSCAN, adding TCRdist sequence similarity when clustering within HLA-allele-positive subsets. Repertoires with fewer than 30,000 or more than 120,000 public chains were left out of co-occurrence clustering, as were a few repertoires with anomalous nucleotide sharing. In TCRdb, the immuneACCESS table is reduced to in-frame sequences with V and J assigned. These tables do not hold every clone; where another copy was compared, an unresolved V gene accounts for under half, and the others remain unexplained. D and trimming come from the DNA, and the V and J calls and clone size come from that table. This sample has about 180,000 clones in its table, and more than 70% of those were observed once. The ten largest clones add up to 1.3% to 1.5% of the sample.

This entry belongs to a study of cytomegalovirus exposure and HLA in healthy donors (dated by TCRdb to 2016 to 2017). Regarding the study in general: In an earlier analysis of around 540 of the donors, about 270 Gb of sequence data and roughly 100 million unique TCR beta sequences from approximately 180 million T cells were reported. All discovery cohort repertoires had been generated using a single sequencing platform. The study profiled the T cell repertoires of more than 500 subjects by immunosequencing and related them to cytomegalovirus serostatus. Across 300 to 500 genotyped donors of the cohort, an average of 235,054 unique TCR beta nucleotide sequences per donor were sequenced, and roughly a sixth of those sequences were non-productive. Donor age, sex, ethnicity and CMV serostatus were compiled together with the repertoire data. The study aimed to test whether signatures of past pathogen exposure could be identified by cataloging public T cell receptors. The number of donors typed differed by locus, with about 629-630 for A, B, C, DRB1 and DQB1, around 500 for DQA1, some 570 for DPA1, and some 450 for DPB1. To predict cytomegalovirus infection status, the study combined high-throughput TCR immunosequencing, statistical association of individual TCRs with disease status, and machine learning. Among the roughly 410 genotyped donors, under 90% belonged to the genetic ancestry cluster associated with self-reported Caucasian donors. An earlier analysis of fewer than 750 of the donors used high-throughput TCR beta sequencing to judge whether each TCR beta V gene segment behaved as functional or pseudogenic. Along with the roughly 700-subject first cohort, a separate validation cohort of over 90 different subjects was used. Both class I and class II loci were covered by HLA typing, at four-digit resolution. In a later genetic analysis, genome-wide SNP genotypes for about 55% of the roughly 670 donors were used, and that subset was treated as a discovery cohort. Several DR-DQ haplotypes were treated as single units for association and clustering because of strong linkage in the cohort. Approximately 300 gigabases of sequencing data and tens of millions of unique TCR sequences were included in an early release covering roughly 600 HLA-typed donors. In a later analysis, previously published TCR beta repertoires from hundreds of donors were re-analyzed and high-resolution HLA genotyping was added so that TCR occurrence patterns could be studied. In the later analysis, no new phenotypic data were used to find candidate immune exposures; instead, reliance was placed on TCR beta sequences and their occurrence across donors. On the study overall, not on this receptor specifically: A cluster of highly shared sequence variants was judged likely to represent a technical artifact of the sequencing pipeline. A total of 150 or so TCR beta chains were listed by the study as associated with cytomegalovirus. A later analysis reported that several top co-occurrence clusters appeared linked to parvovirus B19, influenza, CMV and Epstein-Barr virus. According to a later analysis, most CMV-associated TCR beta chains appeared to be HLA-restricted, and the HLA associations seemed to be driven largely by CMV exposure. Most TCR sequences were seen in very few donors, while some public TCRs were found in many individuals. Because HLA typing was missing for some donors at each locus, association tests included only the typed subset. In both the original and validation cohorts, the classifier was reported to diagnose cytomegalovirus status with high specificity and sensitivity. When HLA alleles, especially DR and DQ, strongly co-occurred, TCR associations were difficult to assign to individual alleles. The cohort was sequenced for TCR beta chains only, and without alpha or paired-chain data the features that could be detected were limited. The authors suggested that the approach could potentially be generalized to other disease states and immunological phenotypes. In a later analysis, HLA-associated TCR beta chains were found to be more clonally expanded and to have lower generation probabilities than equally common non-associated chains. Some IMGT-functional V segments, including TRBV6-2 and TRBV6-3, could not be distinguished by the 87-base-pair reads and were therefore excluded. Compared with the approximately 710-donor mean, donors in an Asian-associated ancestry cluster had fewer N-insertions in productive TCRs, according to a later genetic analysis. For the cohort, immune exposure information was limited to CMV serostatus. A further reported finding was that TCR beta sequences accurately predicted the HLA-A and HLA-B alleles for most subjects in the first cohort. Because counts were too low, under 20 rarely observed V segments, including chromosome 9 orphons, were left out of the earlier analysis of a few hundred of the donors. Linkage disequilibrium might explain the correlated functional status among segregating V segments, but an unknown experimental factor could not be excluded. A later analysis found that TCR association rates varied across HLA loci, with DRB1 alleles showing the most associated TCRs and HLA-C alleles the fewest. At a false discovery rate of 0.05, a later analysis linked about 17,000 TCR beta sequences to specific HLA alleles. In vitro tests confirmed that a few of the cytomegalovirus-associated TCR beta chains recognize cytomegalovirus antigens. In an earlier analysis of around 600 of the donors, most TCR beta V segments were observed in productive rearrangements about 87% or about 30% of the time, broadly matching IMGT annotations. In a later genetic analysis, a missense DCLRE1C variant was associated with V-gene and J-gene trimming of TCR beta chains, and the association was replicated in an independent cohort. The presence/absence analyses assumed that sequencing depth was roughly uniform across donors, and that assumption may not be true.

The cohort consisted of some 730 healthy bone marrow donors. At the time of sampling, all cohort members were nominally healthy, though unrecorded immune exposures were likely present. The donor tested CMV seropositive, placing the donor among the roughly 270 seropositive members of the cohort. A peripheral blood sample was collected from each donor, and TCR beta sequencing was performed on peripheral blood mononuclear cells. Genomic DNA extraction from the blood cell samples was performed with the Qiagen DNeasy Blood Extraction Kit. Including the terminal cysteine and phenylalanine, the CDR3 comprises 15 residues. The read is trimmed to its CDR3 DNA, 45 bases read in frame from base 1. Relative to germline, V is missing 3 bases and J is missing 11 bases, with 12 bases of the junction outside any gene match. CDR1 MNHEY and CDR2 SVGAGI were looked up in the germline V gene.

The receptor was derived from a girl aged 5-17 years in good health and CMV-seropositive. Sequenced sample: PBMCs. The chain is encoded by TRBV6-5 joined to TRBJ2-1, and TRBD2 matches 8 of the central bases. The DNA sequence is TGTGCCAGCAGTTATCGCTGGTCTAGCGGGCTAAAGCAGTTCTTC. Its protein reads: CASSYRWSSGLKQFF.